This is a list of T cell receptor beta chains from one sample in a study of blood T cell repertoires in COVID-19. The assay was immunoSEQ multiplex PCR, and TCRdb's table has in-frame clones only and misses some. The data show about 250,000 clones, 80% to 90% seen once. Sequencing was performed on PBMCs or T cells enriched from blood (not recorded which). These receptors all come from a man aged 35-49 years who had recovered from COVID-19. Both conserved end residues are part of each CDR3. Each record gives: D gene, CDR3 length, V gene, J gene, clone size, CDR3 protein, CDR3 DNA. D genes are given only for firm matches. Rows may omit the clone size; those that give it use once, few, many or a size class.

D: TRBD2; length: 15; V: TRBV24-1; J: TRBJ2-1; size: .; CDR3: CATSDGSSGNVVRFF; DNA: TGTGCCACCAGTGATGGATCTAGCGGGAATGTAGTCCGGTTCTTC
D: TRBD1; length: 12; V: TRBV29-1; J: TRBJ2-7; size: .; CDR3: CSGGQGAYEQYF; DNA: TGCAGCGGAGGACAGGGGGCCTACGAGCAGTACTTC
D: TRBD1; length: 14; V: TRBV5-1; J: TRBJ2-2; size: .; CDR3: CASSWQGDTGELFF; DNA: TGCGCCAGCAGCTGGCAGGGGGACACCGGGGAGCTGTTTTTT
D: .; length: 13; V: TRBV2; J: TRBJ1-1; size: .; CDR3: CASSVWAANEAFF; DNA: TGTGCCAGCAGTGTATGGGCTGCGAATGAAGCTTTCTTT
D: TRBD2; length: 13; V: TRBV6-6; J: TRBJ2-5; size: .; CDR3: CASSYRGGETQYF; DNA: TGTGCCAGCAGTTACCGGGGGGGAGAGACCCAGTACTTC
D: .; length: 15; V: TRBV7-2; J: TRBJ2-3; size: .; CDR3: CASGASYHSTDTQYF; DNA: TGTGCCAGCGGAGCTAGCTACCATAGCACAGATACGCAGTATTTT
D: .; length: 13; V: TRBV27; J: TRBJ1-1; size: .; CDR3: CASSLSLNTEAFF; DNA: TGTGCCAGCAGTTTATCCTTGAACACTGAAGCTTTCTTT
D: TRBD1; length: 17; V: TRBV30; J: TRBJ1-3; size: .; CDR3: CAWSVRYRGGSGNTIYF; DNA: TGTGCCTGGAGTGTAAGGTACAGGGGTGGCTCTGGAAACACCATATATTTT
D: TRBD1; length: 16; V: TRBV3-1/TRBV3-2; J: TRBJ1-1; size: once; CDR3: CASSQGFGTDTSEAFF; DNA: TGTGCCAGCAGCCAAGGGTTTGGGACAGACACTTCTGAAGCTTTCTTT
D: TRBD2; length: 15; V: TRBV5-1; J: TRBJ2-1; size: .; CDR3: CASSKGLAEYNEQFF; DNA: TGCGCCAGCAGCAAGGGACTAGCGGAGTACAATGAGCAGTTCTTC
D: .; length: 15; V: TRBV7-9; J: TRBJ2-1; size: .; CDR3: CASSPTGRSYNEQFF; DNA: TGTGCCAGCAGCCCTACAGGGCGGTCCTACAATGAGCAGTTCTTC
D: TRBD2; length: 13; V: TRBV7-2; J: TRBJ2-5; size: .; CDR3: CASKSGGSETQYF; DNA: TGTGCCAGCAAGAGCGGGGGGTCAGAGACCCAGTACTTC
D: .; length: 17; V: TRBV28; J: TRBJ2-7; size: .; CDR3: CASGGTSVLWGSYEQYF; DNA: TGTGCCAGCGGAGGGACTTCGGTTCTTTGGGGGTCCTACGAGCAGTACTTC
D: .; length: 16; V: TRBV4-1; J: TRBJ1-2; size: .; CDR3: CASSRTTIPTDYGYTF; DNA: TGCGCCAGCAGCCGCACCACTATACCGACAGATTATGGCTACACCTTC
D: TRBD2; length: 18; V: TRBV27; J: TRBJ2-2; size: .; CDR3: CASSLSKTSGRDGGELFF; DNA: TGTGCCAGCAGTTTATCCAAGACTAGCGGGAGGGATGGCGGGGAGCTGTTTTTT
D: TRBD2; length: 17; V: TRBV7-3; J: TRBJ2-3; size: .; CDR3: CASSLTPRGGGADTQYF; DNA: TGTGCCAGCAGCTTAACCCCTCGCGGGGGTGGGGCAGATACGCAGTATTTT
D: TRBD2; length: 13; V: TRBV11-2; J: TRBJ2-2; size: .; CDR3: CASSPRGAGELFF; DNA: TGTGCCAGCAGCCCCCGGGGGGCCGGGGAGCTGTTTTTT
D: TRBD1; length: 19; V: TRBV7-9; J: TRBJ2-6; size: .; CDR3: CASSLAGDRASSGANVLTF; DNA: TGTGCCAGCAGCTTAGCAGGAGACAGGGCGAGCTCTGGGGCCAACGTCCTGACTTTC
D: TRBD1; length: 14; V: TRBV3-1/TRBV3-2; J: TRBJ2-3; size: .; CDR3: CASSQGQGTDTQYF; DNA: TGTGCCAGCAGCCAAGGACAGGGGACAGATACGCAGTATTTT
D: TRBD1; length: 14; V: TRBV27; J: TRBJ2-7; size: .; CDR3: CASSPRQGAFEQYF; DNA: TGTGCCAGCAGTCCCCGCCAGGGGGCGTTCGAGCAGTACTTC
D: .; length: 13; V: TRBV30; J: TRBJ1-1; size: many; CDR3: CAWKPGMNTEAFF; DNA: TGTGCCTGGAAGCCGGGGATGAACACTGAAGCTTTCTTT
D: .; length: 15; V: TRBV2; J: TRBJ1-4; size: once; CDR3: CASSEAGGDNEKLFF; DNA: TGTGCCAGCAGTGAAGCGGGAGGGGATAATGAAAAACTGTTTTTT